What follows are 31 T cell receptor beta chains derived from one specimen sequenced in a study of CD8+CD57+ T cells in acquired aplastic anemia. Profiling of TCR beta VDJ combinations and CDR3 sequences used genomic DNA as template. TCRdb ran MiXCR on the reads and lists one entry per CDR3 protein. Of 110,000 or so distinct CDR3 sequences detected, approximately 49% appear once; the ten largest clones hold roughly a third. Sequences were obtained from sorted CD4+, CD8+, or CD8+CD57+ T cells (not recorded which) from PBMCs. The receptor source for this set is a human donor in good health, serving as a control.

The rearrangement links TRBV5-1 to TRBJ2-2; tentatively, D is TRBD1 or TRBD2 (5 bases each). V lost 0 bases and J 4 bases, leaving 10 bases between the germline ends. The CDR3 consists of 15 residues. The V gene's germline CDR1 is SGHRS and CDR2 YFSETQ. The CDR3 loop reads CASSLAQGPTGELFF. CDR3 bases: TGCGCCAGCAGCTTGGCTCAGGGACCCACCGGGGAGCTGTTTTTT.

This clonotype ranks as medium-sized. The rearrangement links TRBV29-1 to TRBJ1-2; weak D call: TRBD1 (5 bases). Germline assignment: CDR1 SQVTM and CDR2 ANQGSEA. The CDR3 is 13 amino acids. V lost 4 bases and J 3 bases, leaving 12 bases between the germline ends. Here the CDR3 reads CSVATAEDYGYTF. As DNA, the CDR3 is TGCAGCGTTGCGACAGCGGAAGACTATGGCTACACCTTC.

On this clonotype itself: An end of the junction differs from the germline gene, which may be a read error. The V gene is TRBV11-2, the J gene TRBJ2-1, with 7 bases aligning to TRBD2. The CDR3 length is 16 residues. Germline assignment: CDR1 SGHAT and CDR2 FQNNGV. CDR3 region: CASSTLRLAVYNEQFF. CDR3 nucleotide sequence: TGTGCCAGCAGCACCTTGCGTCTAGCGGTCTACAATGAGCAGTTCTTT.

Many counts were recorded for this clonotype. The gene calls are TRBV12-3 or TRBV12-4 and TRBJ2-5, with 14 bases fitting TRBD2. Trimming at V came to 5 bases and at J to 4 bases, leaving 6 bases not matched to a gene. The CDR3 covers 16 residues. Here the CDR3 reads CASSVTSGGALETQYF. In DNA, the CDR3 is TGTGCCAGCAGTGTGACTAGCGGGGGGGCGTTAGAGACCCAGTACTTC.

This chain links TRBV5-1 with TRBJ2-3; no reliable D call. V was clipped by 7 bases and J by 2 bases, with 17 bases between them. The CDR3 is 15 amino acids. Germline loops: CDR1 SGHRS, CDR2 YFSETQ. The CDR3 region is CASGSSRTSTDTQYF. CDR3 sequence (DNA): TGCGCCAGCGGAAGTAGCCGAACCTCCACAGATACGCAGTATTTT.

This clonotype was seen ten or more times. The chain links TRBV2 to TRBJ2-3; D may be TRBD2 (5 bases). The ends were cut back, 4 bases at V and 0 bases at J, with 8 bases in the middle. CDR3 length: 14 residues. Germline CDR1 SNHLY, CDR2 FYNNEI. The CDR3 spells CASSGGYSTDTQYF. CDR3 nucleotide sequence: TGTGCCAGCAGTGGCGGGTACAGCACAGATACGCAGTATTTT.

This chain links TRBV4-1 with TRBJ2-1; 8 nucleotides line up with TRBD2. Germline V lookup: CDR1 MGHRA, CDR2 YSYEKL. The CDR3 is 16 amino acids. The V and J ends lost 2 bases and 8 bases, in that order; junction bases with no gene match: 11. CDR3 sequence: CASSQFLPSGFDEQFF. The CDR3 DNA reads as TGCGCCAGCAGCCAATTTTTGCCTAGCGGGTTCGATGAGCAGTTCTTC.

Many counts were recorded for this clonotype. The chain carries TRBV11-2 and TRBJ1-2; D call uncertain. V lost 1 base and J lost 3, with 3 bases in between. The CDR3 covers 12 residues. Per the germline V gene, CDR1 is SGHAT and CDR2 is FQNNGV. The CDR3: CASSLGDYGYTF. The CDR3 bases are TGTGCCAGCAGCTTAGGGGACTATGGCTACACCTTC.

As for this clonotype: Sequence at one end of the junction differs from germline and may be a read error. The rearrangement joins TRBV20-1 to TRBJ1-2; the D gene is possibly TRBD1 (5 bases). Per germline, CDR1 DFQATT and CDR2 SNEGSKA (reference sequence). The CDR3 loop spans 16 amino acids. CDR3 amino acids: CGAIHRGRGSNYGYTF. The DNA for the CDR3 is TGCGGTGCGATCCACCGGGGACGGGGCTCTAACTATGGCTACACCTTC.

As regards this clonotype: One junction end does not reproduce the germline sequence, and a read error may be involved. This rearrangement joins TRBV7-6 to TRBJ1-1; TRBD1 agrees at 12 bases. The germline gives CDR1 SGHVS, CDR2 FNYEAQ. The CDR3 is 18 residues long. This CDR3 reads CASSLGPGQGARGTEAFF. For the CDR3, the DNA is TGTGCCAGCAGCTTAGGGCCGGGACAGGGGGCGAGGGGCACTGAGGCTTTCTTT.

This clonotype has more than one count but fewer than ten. In DNA form, the CDR3 reads TGTGCCAGTAGATTCACAGCCTTCAATCAGCCCCAGCATTTT. This translates into CASRFTAFNQPQHF. This chain joins TRBV19 and TRBJ1-5; D gene uncertain. Germline-derived CDR1 and CDR2 are LNHDA and SQIVND (reference sequence). V was clipped by 6 bases and J by 3 bases, with 12 bases between them. This CDR3 is 14 amino acids long.

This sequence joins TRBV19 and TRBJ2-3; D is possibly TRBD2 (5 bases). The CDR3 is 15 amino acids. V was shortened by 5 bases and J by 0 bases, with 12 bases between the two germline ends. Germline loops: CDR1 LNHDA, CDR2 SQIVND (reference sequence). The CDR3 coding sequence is TGTGCCAGTAGTTGGTTAGCGACTAGCACAGATACGCAGTATTTT. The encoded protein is CASSWLATSTDTQYF.

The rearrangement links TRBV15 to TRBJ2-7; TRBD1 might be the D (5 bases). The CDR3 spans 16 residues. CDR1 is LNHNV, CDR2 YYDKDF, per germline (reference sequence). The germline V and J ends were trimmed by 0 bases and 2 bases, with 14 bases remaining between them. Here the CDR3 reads CATSREEQANTYEQYF. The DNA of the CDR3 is TGTGCCACCAGCAGAGAGGAACAGGCTAATACCTACGAGCAGTACTTC.

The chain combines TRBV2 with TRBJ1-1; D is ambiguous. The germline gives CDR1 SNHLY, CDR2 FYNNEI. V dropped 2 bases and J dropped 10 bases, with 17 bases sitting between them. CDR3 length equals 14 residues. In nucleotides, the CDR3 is TGTGCCAGCAGTGAACGTGGAGGGCCTCAAGGAGCTTTCTTT. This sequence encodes CASSERGGPQGAFF. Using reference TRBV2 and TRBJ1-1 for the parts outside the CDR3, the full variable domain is EPEVTQTPSHQVTQMGQEVILRCVPISNHLYFYWYRQILGQKVEFLVSFYNNEISEKSEIFDDQFSVERPDGSNFTLKIRSTKLEDSAMYFCASSERGGPQGAFFGQGTRLTVV.

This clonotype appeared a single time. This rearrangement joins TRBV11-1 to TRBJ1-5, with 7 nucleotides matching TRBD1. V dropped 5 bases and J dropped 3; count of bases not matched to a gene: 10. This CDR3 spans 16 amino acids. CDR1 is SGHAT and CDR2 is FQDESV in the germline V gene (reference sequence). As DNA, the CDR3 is TGTGCCAGCAGCCTGGACCCGGGACAGTACAATCAGCCCCAGCATTTT. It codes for CASSLDPGQYNQPQHF.

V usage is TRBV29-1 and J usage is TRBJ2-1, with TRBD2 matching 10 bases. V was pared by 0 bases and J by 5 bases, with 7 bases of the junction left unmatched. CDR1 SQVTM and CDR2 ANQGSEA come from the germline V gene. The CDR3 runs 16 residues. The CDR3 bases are TGCAGCGTTGAAGAGGGCCTAGCGGGAGTAAACAATGAGCAGTTCTTC. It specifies CSVEEGLAGVNNEQFF.

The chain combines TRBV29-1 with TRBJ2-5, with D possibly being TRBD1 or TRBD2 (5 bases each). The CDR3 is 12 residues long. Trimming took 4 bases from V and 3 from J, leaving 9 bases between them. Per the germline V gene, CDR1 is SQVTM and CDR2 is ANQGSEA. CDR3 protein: CSVAWGKETQYF. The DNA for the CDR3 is TGCAGCGTTGCTTGGGGGAAAGAGACCCAGTACTTC.

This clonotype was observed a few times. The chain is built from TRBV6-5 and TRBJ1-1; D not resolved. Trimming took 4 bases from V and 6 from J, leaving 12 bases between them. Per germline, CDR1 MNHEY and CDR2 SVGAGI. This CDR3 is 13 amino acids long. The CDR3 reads CASSSGGKPEAFF. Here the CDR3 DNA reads TGTGCCAGCAGTTCGGGCGGGAAACCTGAAGCTTTCTTT.

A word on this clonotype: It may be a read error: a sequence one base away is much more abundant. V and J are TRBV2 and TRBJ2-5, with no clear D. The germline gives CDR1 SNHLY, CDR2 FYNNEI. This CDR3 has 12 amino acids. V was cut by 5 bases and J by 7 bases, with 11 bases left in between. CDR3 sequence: CASSYSWGTQYF. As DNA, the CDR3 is TGTGCCAGCAGTTACTCTTGGGGGACCCAGTACTTC.

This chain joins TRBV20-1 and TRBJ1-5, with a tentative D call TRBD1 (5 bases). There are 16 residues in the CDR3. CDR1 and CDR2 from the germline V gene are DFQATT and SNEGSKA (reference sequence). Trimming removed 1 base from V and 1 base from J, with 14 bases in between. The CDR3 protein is CSARVIQESSNQPQHF. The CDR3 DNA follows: TGCAGTGCTAGAGTTATACAGGAGTCAAGCAATCAGCCCCAGCATTTT.

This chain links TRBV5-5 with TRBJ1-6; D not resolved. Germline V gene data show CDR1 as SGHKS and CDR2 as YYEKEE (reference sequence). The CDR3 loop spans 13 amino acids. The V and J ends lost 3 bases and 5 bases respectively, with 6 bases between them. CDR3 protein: CASSSQNNSPLHF. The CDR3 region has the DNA TGTGCCAGCAGCTCTCAGAATAATTCACCCCTCCACTTT.

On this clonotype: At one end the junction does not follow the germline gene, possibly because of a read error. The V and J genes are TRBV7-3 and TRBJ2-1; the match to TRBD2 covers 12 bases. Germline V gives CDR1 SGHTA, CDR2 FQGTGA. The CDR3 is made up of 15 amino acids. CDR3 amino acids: CAGSSLAGGHNEQFF. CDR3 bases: TGTGCCGGCAGTTCCCTAGCGGGGGGGCACAATGAGCAGTTCTTC.

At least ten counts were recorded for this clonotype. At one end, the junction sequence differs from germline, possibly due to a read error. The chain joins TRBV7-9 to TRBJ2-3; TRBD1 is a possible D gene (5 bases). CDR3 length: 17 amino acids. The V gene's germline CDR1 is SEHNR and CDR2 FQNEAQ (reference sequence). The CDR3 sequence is CASILPTTESNTDTQYF. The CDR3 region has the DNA TGTGCCAGCATCTTACCGACGACAGAGTCAAACACAGATACGCAGTATTTT.

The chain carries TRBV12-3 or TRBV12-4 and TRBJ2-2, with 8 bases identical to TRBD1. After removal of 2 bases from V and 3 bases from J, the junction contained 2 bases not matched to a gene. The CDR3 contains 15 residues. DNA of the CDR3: TGTGCCAGCAGTTTACGGGACAGGTACACCGGGGAGCTGTTTTTT. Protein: CASSLRDRYTGELFF.

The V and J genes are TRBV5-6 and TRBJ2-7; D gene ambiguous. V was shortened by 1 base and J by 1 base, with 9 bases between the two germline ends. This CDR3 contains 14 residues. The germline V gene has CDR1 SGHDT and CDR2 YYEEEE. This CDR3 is CASSLTVGSYEQYF. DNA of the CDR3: TGTGCCAGCAGCTTGACAGTCGGATCCTACGAGCAGTACTTC.

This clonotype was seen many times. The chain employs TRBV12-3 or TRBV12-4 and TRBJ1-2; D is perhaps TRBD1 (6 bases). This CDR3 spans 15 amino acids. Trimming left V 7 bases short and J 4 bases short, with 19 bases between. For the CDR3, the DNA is TGTGCCAGCATTGACCAAAGGAGGGGGTTCTATGGCTACACCTTC. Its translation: CASIDQRRGFYGYTF.

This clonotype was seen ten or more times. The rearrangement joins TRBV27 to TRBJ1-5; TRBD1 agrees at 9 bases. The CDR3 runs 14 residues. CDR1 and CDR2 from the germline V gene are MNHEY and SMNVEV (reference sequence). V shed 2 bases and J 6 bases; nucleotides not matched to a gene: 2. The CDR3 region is CASSLMDRGQPQHF. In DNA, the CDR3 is TGTGCCAGCAGTTTAATGGACAGGGGTCAGCCCCAGCATTTT.

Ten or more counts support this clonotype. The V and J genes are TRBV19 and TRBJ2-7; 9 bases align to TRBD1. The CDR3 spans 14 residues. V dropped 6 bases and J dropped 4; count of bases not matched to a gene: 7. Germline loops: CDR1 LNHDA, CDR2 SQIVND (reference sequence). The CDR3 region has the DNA TGTGCCAGTAGATTCGGACAGGGGCTGTACGAGCAGTACTTC. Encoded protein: CASRFGQGLYEQYF.

The CDR3 spells CASSRARGNQPQHF. The DNA for the CDR3 is TGTGCCAGCAGTCGGGCACGGGGGAATCAGCCCCAGCATTTT. The chain joins TRBV27 to TRBJ1-5, with D possibly TRBD1 on 5 matching bases. This CDR3 is 14 amino acids long. CDR1 and CDR2 from the germline V gene are MNHEY and SMNVEV (reference sequence). Trimming removed 5 bases at V and 4 bases at J, with 12 bases between.

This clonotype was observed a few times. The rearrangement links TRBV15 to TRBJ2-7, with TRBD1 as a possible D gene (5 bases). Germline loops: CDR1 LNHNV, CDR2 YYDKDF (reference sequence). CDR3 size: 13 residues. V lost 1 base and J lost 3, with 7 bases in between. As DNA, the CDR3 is TGTGCCACCAGCAGAGGGACAAGCTACGAGCAGTACTTC. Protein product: CATSRGTSYEQYF.

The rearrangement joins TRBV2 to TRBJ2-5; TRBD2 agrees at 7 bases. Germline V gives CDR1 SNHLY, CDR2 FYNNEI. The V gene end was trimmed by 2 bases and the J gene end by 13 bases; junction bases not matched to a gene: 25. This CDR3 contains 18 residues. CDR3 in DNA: TGTGCCAGCAGTGAACCGACTAGCCAGGATCGCCATGAAGAGACTCGGTACTTC. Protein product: CASSEPTSQDRHEETRYF.